Sequencing of this T cell receptor (beta chain) was carried out in a study of control samples from healthy donors and cancer patients. The assay was immunoSEQ multiplex PCR, and TCRdb's table has in-frame clones only and misses some. Of around 130,000 clones listed, roughly 90% were seen once; the top ten hold roughly 8%. This CDR3 comprises 16 residues. V lost 0 bases to trimming and J lost 4 bases; unmatched junction nucleotides: 3. Germline loops: CDR1 KGHDR, CDR2 SFDVKD. This receptor was identified in a man between 50 and 59 years old with head and neck cancer. The V call is TRBV24-1, the J call TRBJ2-4; TRBD1 agrees at 9 bases. Sequencing was carried out using PBMCs. CDR3 coding DNA: TGTGCCACCAGTGATTTGCCGGGACAGGGAAAAAACATTCAGTACTTC. Translation: CATSDLPGQGKNIQYF.